Sequencing of this T cell receptor (beta chain) was carried out in a study of identical twins. General study points: Findings came from cross-sectional statistics, without long-term follow-up of donors. An excess of low generation probability was shown by twin-shared out-of-frame alpha sequences.

One entry per CDR3 protein, called by TCRdb with MiXCR from the 5' RACE reads. The sample has about 190,000 distinct CDR3 sequences; 15% are singletons. As to this clonotype: Its antigen is still unknown.

Another study also made use of these data, one on T cells expressing NK-cell markers. That report adds: With respect to HCMV, seven of the eight sequenced donors were seropositive, and one was seronegative. In over 5 donors, dominant CD3+CD56+NKG2C+ clonotypes ranked among the top 10 CD8+ clonotypes.

The origin of this receptor is a woman younger than 35 in good health. Material for sequencing was CD8+ T cells sorted from blood.

CDR3 sequence (DNA): TGTGCCAGCAGTGTGAGATGGGAAGAGACCCAGTACTTC. This encodes CASSVRWEETQYF. The gene calls are TRBV2 and TRBJ2-5; no definite D call. Trimming shortened V by 4 bases and J by 3 bases, and 9 bases separated the two germline ends. The CDR3 consists of 13 residues. CDR1 and CDR2 (germline): SNHLY, FYNNEI.